This is a list of T cell receptor beta chains from one sample in a study of blood T cell repertoires in COVID-19. This table comes from immunoSEQ multiplex PCR, and its TCRdb copy is limited to in-frame clones, with some not included. This sample carries about 54,000 clones, roughly nine tenths of them seen once, and the ten largest clones take about 7%. The sample consisted of peripheral blood. Receptors were obtained from a woman in her sixties with active or convalescent COVID-19. Each CDR3 is given with its conserved first and last residue. The D gene is left open where the match is weak. Size is stated for part of the rows, as once, few or many counts, or as a class when the clone is expanded.

v_gene	abundance	j_gene	d_gene	CDR3nt	CDR3aa
TRBV28	-	TRBJ1-2	TRBD1	TGTGCCAGCAGTTTAGAACAGGGGGCGGGTAACTATGGCTACACCTTC	CASSLEQGAGNYGYTF
TRBV27	once	TRBJ2-1	TRBD1	TGTGCCACCCAGAACCGACAGGGAAGACATGAGCAGTTCTTC	CATQNRQGRHEQFF
TRBV5-4	-	TRBJ1-1	-	TGTGCCAGCAGCTTGGGAGACCGGCGGGCTTTCTTT	CASSLGDRRAFF
TRBV5-5	-	TRBJ2-5	TRBD2	TGTGCCAGCAGCTTGGGACTAGCGGGGGGCCAAGAGACCCAGTACTTC	CASSLGLAGGQETQYF
TRBV5-4	-	TRBJ2-5	-	TGTGCCAGCAGCTTGTGGACAAAAGAGACCCAGTACTTC	CASSLWTKETQYF
TRBV24-1	few	TRBJ2-2	TRBD2	TGTGCCAGCGACACTAGCGGGGGGAACGGGGAGCTGTTTTTT	CASDTSGGNGELFF
TRBV6-5	-	TRBJ2-3	TRBD2	TGTGCCAGCAGGAGCGGGAGGAGCACAGATACGCAGTATTTT	CASRSGRSTDTQYF
TRBV5-4	-	TRBJ2-7	-	TGTGCCAGCAGACCACAGACAGAACCGGACGAGCAGTACTTC	CASRPQTEPDEQYF
TRBV5-1	-	TRBJ1-2	TRBD1	TGCGCCAGCAGCGAGGGACAGGGGAGCTATGGCTACACCTTC	CASSEGQGSYGYTF
TRBV24-1	-	TRBJ2-3	-	TGTGCCACCAGTGACACTAGGGGGAACACAGATACGCAGTATTTT	CATSDTRGNTDTQYF
TRBV15	-	TRBJ2-7	TRBD2	TGTGCCACCAGCGTGGGACTAGCGGGGTACGAGCAGTACTTC	CATSVGLAGYEQYF
TRBV30	-	TRBJ2-5	-	TGTGCCTGGAGTGAGGAGGAGACCCAGTACTTC	CAWSEEETQYF
TRBV3-1/TRBV3-2	-	TRBJ2-1	-	TGTGCCAGCAGCCAGTATTCAGGGCACGACAATGAGCAGTTCTTC	CASSQYSGHDNEQFF
TRBV27	-	TRBJ2-3	-	TGTGCCAGCAGTTTATCGCTATGGAGCACGCAGTATTTT	CASSLSLWSTQYF
TRBV6-4	-	TRBJ2-4	-	TGTGCCAGCAGTGACAAAAATTTCGAGGTCGGCAAAAACATTCAGTACTTC	CASSDKNFEVGKNIQYF
TRBV10-1	-	TRBJ2-3	TRBD2	TGCGCCAGCAGTGAGTCCACTAGCGGAAGCACAGATACGCAGTATTTT	CASSESTSGSTDTQYF
TRBV29-1	-	TRBJ2-3	-	TGCAGCGTTGTTAAAGCGGGCACAGATACGCAGTATTTT	CSVVKAGTDTQYF
TRBV5-1	once	TRBJ1-1	-	TGCGCCAGCAGCCCAGTCGATGGGAGAGCTGAAGCTTTCTTT	CASSPVDGRAEAFF
TRBV6-4	-	TRBJ2-2	TRBD2	TGTGCCAGCAGTGACACTTACCATACTAGCGGGGGCACCGGGGAGCTGTTTTTT	CASSDTYHTSGGTGELFF
TRBV12-5	-	TRBJ2-7	TRBD1	TGTGCTAGTGGTTTATTCATGGGGACAGGGTCCCACGAGCAGTACTTC	CASGLFMGTGSHEQYF
TRBV29-1	few	TRBJ1-3	-	TGCAGCGTCTGGCCCGCAGGGTTTGGAAACACCATATATTTT	CSVWPAGFGNTIYF
TRBV19	-	TRBJ1-1	-	TGTGCCAGTAGTATAGAACTCGGGTGGACTGAAGCTTTCTTT	CASSIELGWTEAFF
TRBV11-2	-	TRBJ2-7	-	TGTGCCAGCAGCTTAGGTACAGGGAAAACCTACGAGCAGTACTTC	CASSLGTGKTYEQYF
TRBV4-1	once	TRBJ2-1	-	TGCGCCAGCAGCCAGTGGCAGGGAACGGCCAATGAGCAGTTCTTC	CASSQWQGTANEQFF